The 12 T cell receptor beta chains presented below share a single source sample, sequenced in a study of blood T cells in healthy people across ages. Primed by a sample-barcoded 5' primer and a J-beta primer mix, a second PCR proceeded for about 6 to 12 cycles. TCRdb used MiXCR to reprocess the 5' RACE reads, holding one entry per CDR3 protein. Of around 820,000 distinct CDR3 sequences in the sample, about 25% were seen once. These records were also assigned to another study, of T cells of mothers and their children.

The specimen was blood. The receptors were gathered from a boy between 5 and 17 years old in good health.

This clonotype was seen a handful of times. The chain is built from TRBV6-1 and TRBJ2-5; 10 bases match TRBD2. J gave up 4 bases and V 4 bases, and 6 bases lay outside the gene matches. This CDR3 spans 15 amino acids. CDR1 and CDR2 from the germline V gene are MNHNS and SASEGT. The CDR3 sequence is CASSGTAGGPETQYF. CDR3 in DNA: TGTGCCAGCAGTGGGACAGCGGGAGGGCCAGAGACCCAGTACTTC.

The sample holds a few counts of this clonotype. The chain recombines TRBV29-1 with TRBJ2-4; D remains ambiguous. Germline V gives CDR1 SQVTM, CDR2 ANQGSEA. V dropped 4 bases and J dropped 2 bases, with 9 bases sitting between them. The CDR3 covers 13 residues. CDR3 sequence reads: CSVANLSKNIQYF. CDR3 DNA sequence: TGCAGCGTTGCGAATCTATCCAAAAACATTCAGTACTTC.

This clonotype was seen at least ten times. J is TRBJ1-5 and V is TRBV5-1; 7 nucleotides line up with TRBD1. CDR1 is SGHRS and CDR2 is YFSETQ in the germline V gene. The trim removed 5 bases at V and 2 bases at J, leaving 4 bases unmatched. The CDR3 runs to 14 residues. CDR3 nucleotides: TGCGCCAGCAGACTCGGGACAGGCAATCAGCCCCAGCATTTT. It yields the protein CASRLGTGNQPQHF.

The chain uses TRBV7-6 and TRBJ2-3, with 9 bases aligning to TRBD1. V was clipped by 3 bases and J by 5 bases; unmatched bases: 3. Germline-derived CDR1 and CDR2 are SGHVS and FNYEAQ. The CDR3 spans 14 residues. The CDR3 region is CASSFTGGLDTQYF. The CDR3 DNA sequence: TGTGCCAGCAGCTTTACAGGGGGCCTAGATACGCAGTATTTT.

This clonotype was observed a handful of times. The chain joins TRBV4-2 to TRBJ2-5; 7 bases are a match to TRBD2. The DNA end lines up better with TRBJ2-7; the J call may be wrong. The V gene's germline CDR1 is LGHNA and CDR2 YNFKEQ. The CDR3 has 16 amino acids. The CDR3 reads CASSQRARTSSYEQYF. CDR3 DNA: TGTGCCAGCAGCCAAAGAGCCAGGACTAGTTCGTACGAGCAGTACTTC.

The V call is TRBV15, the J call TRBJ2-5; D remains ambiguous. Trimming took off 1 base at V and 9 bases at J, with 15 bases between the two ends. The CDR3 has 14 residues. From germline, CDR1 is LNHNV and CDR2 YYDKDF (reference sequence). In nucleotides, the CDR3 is TGTGCCACCAGCAGAGCGGCTATCAGTGAGGCCCAGTACTTC. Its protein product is CATSRAAISEAQYF. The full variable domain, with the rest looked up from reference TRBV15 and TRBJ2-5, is DAMVIQNPRYQVTQFGKPVTLSCSQTLNHNVMYWYQQKSSQAPKLLFHYYDKDFNNEADTPDNFQSRRPNTSFCFLDIRSPGLGDTAMYLCATSRAAISEAQYFGPGTRLLVL.

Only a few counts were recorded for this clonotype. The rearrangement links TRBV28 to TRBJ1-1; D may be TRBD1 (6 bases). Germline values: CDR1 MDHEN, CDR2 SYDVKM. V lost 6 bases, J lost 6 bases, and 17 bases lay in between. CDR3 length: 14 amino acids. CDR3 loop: CASSARGQSAEAFF. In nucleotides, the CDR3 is TGTGCCAGCAGCGCTCGGGGACAATCAGCTGAAGCTTTCTTT. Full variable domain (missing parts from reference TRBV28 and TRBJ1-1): DVKVTQSSRYLVKRTGEKVFLECVQDMDHENMFWYRQDPGLGLRLIYFSYDVKMKEKGDIPEGYSVSREKKERFSLILESASTNQTSMYLCASSARGQSAEAFFGQGTRLTVV.

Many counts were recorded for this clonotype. The chain's CDR3 is CASSEGGPPYEQYF. DNA of the CDR3: TGTGCCAGCAGTGAAGGCGGGCCCCCCTACGAGCAGTACTTC. The chain recombines TRBV2 with TRBJ2-7; tentatively, D is TRBD2 (5 bases). The germline CDR1 and CDR2 sequences are SNHLY and FYNNEI. The CDR3 totals 14 residues. V gave up 1 base and J gave up 2 bases, with 9 bases separating them.

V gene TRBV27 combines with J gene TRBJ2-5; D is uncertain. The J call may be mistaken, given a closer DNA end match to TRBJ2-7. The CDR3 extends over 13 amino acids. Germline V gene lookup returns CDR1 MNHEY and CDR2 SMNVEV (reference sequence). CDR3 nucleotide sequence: TGTGCCAGCACCCCGGGCGAAAGCTACGAGCAGTACTTC. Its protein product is CASTPGESYEQYF.

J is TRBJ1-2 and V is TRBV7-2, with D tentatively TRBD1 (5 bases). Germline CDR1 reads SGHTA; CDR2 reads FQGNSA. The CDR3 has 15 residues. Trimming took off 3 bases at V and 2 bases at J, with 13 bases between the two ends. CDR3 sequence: CASSLVEGTNYGYTF. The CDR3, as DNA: TGTGCCAGCAGCTTGGTGGAAGGGACCAACTATGGCTACACCTTC.

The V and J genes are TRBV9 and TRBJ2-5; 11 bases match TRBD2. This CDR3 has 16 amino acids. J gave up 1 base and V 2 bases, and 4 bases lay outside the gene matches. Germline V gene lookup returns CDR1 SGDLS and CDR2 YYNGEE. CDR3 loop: CASSVSGGAPQETQYF. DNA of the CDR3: TGTGCCAGCAGCGTTAGCGGGGGGGCCCCCCAAGAGACCCAGTACTTC.

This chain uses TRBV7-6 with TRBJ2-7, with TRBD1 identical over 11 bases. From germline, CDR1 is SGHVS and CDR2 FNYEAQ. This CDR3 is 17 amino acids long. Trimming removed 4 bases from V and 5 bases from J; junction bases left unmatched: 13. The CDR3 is CASSSREAGTGGDEQYF. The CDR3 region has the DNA TGTGCCAGCAGCTCTAGAGAAGCCGGGACAGGGGGGGACGAGCAGTACTTC.